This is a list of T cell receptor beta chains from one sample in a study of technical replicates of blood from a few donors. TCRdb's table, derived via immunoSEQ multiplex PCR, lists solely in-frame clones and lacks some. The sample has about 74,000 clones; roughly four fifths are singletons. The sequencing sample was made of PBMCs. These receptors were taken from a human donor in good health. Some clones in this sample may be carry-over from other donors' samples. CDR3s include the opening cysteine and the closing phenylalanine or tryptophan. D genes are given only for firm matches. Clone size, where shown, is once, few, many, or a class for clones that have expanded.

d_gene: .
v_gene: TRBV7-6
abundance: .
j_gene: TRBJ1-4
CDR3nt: TGTGCCAGCAGCTTAGGGGCGGGAACGCACGGTGAAAAACTGTTTTTT
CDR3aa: CASSLGAGTHGEKLFF

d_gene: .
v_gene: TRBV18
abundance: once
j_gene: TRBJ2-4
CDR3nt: TGTGCCAGCTCACCACCAGGGGGACCCAACATTCAGTACTTC
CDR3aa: CASSPPGGPNIQYF

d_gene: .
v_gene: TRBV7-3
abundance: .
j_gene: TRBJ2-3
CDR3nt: TGTGCCAGCAGCTTAGGCCTAGTCTGGAGCACAGATACGCAGTATTTT
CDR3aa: CASSLGLVWSTDTQYF

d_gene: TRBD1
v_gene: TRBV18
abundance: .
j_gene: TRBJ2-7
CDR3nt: TGTGCCAGCTCTGAAGGACCGGGACAGGGTAGTGAGCAGTACTTC
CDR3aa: CASSEGPGQGSEQYF

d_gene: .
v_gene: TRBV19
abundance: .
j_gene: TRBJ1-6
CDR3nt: TGTGCCAGTAGTACGGACAGTCTCTCCTATAATTCACCCCTCCACTTT
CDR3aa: CASSTDSLSYNSPLHF

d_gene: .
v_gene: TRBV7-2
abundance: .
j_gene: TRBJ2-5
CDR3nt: TGTGCCAGCAGCTTACAGGCTAGCCTTGGGGTAGAGACCCAGTACTTC
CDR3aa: CASSLQASLGVETQYF

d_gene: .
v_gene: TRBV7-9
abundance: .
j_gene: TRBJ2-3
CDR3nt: TGTGCCAGCAGCGTAAGACAGAATCCAGATACGCAGTATTTT
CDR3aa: CASSVRQNPDTQYF

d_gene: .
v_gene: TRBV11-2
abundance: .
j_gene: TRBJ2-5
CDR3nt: TGTGCCAGCAGCCTAGAACAGGGAGTAATCTTCGAGACCCAGTACTTC
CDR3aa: CASSLEQGVIFETQYF

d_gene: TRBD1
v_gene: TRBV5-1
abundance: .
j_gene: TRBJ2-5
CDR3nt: TGCGCCAGCAGCCAAGCAGACAGGGTCGGAGAGACCCAGTACTTC
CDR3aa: CASSQADRVGETQYF

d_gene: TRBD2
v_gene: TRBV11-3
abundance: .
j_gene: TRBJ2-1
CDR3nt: TGTGCCAGCAGCTTAGCTGTGACTAGCGGCCATAATGAGCAGTTCTTC
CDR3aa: CASSLAVTSGHNEQFF

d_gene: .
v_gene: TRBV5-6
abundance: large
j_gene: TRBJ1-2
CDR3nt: TGTGCCAGCAGCTTGTCGGGTCGGGGCAGGGGAGTATCTGGCTACACCTTC
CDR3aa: CASSLSGRGRGVSGYTF

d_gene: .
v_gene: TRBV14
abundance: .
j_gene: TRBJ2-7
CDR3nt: TGTGCCAGCTGGCTCTACGAGCAGTACTTC
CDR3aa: CASWLYEQYF

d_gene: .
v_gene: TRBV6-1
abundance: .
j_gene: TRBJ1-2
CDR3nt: TGTGCCAGCACCCCGAGGGATCCAGCTGGCTACACCTTC
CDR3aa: CASTPRDPAGYTF

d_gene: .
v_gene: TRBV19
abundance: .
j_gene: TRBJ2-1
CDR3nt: TGTGCCAGTACCCCCAGGGGAGTAATCCACAATGAGCAGTTCTTC
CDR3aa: CASTPRGVIHNEQFF

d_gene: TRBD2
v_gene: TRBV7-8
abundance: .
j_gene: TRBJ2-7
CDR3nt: TGTGCCAGCAGCTACCCGGGACTAGCGGTCCAATCTGGGTACGAGCAGTACTTC
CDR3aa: CASSYPGLAVQSGYEQYF

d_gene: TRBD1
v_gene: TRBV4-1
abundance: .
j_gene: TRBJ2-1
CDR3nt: TGCGCCAGCAGCCCACAGGGACAGCACTACAATGAGCAGTTCTTC
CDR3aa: CASSPQGQHYNEQFF

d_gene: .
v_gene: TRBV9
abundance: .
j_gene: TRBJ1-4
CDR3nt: TGTGCCAGCAGCGGTGCAGGAGGTGGCGAAAAACTGTTTTTT
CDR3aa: CASSGAGGGEKLFF

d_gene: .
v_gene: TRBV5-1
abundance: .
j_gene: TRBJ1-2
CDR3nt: TGCGCCAGCAGCTTGACGAGAGCCTACTCCTATGGCTACACCTTC
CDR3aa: CASSLTRAYSYGYTF

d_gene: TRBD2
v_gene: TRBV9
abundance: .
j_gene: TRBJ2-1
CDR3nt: TGTGCCAGCCTGGGGGGGAGTCAGTTCTTC
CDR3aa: CASLGGSQFF

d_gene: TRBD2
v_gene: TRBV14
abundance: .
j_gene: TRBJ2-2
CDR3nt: TGTGCCAGCAGCCAAGCGCTTTGGACTAGCGGGGGGCAGGACACCGGGGAGCTGTTTTTT
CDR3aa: CASSQALWTSGGQDTGELFF

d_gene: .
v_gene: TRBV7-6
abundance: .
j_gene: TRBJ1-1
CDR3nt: TGTGCCAGCAGCATACAAGAAAACACTGAAGCTTTCTTT
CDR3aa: CASSIQENTEAFF

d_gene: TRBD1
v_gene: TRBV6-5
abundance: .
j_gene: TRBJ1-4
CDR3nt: TGTGCCAGCAGTTACTCGGGGACAGGACTTGAAAAACTGTTTTTT
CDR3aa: CASSYSGTGLEKLFF

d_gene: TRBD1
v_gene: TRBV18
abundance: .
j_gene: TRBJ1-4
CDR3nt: TGTGCCAGCTCACCATGGGGACAGGAAAAACTGTTTTTT
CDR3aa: CASSPWGQEKLFF

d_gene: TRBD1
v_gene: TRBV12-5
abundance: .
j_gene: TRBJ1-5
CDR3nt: TGTGCTAGTGGTTTGGGGACAGGCGCTTCCAATCAGCCCCAGCATTTT
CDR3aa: CASGLGTGASNQPQHF

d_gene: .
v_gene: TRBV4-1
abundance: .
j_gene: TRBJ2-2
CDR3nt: TGCGCCAGCAGCCAAGATCCAGGGGATAACACCGGGGAGCTGTTTTTT
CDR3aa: CASSQDPGDNTGELFF

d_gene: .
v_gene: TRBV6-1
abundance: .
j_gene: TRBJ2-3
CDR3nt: TGTGCCAGCAGTGAAGCGGGCGGGGAGGCCACAGATACGCAGTATTTT
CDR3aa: CASSEAGGEATDTQYF

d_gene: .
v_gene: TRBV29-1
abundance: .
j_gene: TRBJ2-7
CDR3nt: TGCAGCGTTGTCCACTACGAGCAGTACTTC
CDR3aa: CSVVHYEQYF

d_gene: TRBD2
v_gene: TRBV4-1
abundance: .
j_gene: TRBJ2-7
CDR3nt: TGCGCCAGCAGCCAAGATGTACTAGCGGGGACCTCCTACGAGCAGTACTTC
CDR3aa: CASSQDVLAGTSYEQYF

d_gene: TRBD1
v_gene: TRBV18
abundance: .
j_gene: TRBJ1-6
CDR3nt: TGTGCCAGCTCAGACCCGGGACAGGGGATTTCACCCCTCCACTTT
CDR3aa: CASSDPGQGISPLHF

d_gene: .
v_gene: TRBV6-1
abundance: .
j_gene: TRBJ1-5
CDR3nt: TGTGCCAGCAGCGGAGAGGGGGGGTCAAATCAGCCCCAGCATTTT
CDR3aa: CASSGEGGSNQPQHF

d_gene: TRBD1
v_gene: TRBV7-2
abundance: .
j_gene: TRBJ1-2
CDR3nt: TGTGCCAGCAGCTCCGGGACAGAAAACTATGGCTACACCTTC
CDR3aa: CASSSGTENYGYTF

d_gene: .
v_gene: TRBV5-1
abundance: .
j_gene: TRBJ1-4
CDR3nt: TGCGCCAGCAGCTTGGGTAGCAGGGCGAAGTCTAATGAAAAACTGTTTTTT
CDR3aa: CASSLGSRAKSNEKLFF